This entry concerns a single T cell receptor (beta chain). Antigen unknown. The record originates from a study of molecular identifiers for immune sequencing clone quantification. On the study more broadly: For replicates, RNA isolated from around 20,000 or 100,000 naive CD8 cells was divided into five portions, of which four were sequenced. Points from the study as a whole: Beyond 20 RNA copies, clones held over 98% of effector molecules, compared with under 1% in naive cells. A single cell's spiked Jurkat TCR RNA was reportedly detectable among 900,000 to 1,000,000 naive cells.

The CDR3 runs 13 residues. Germline CDR1 and CDR2: SQVTM and ANQGSEA. V gave up 1 base and J gave up 2 bases, with 9 bases separating them. TCRdb fed the PCR reads into MiXCR, producing one record per CDR3 protein. The sample lists around 480,000 distinct CDR3 sequences, around 23% occurring once. This TCR was sampled from a human donor in good health. Some libraries in this study had Jurkat cell RNA spiked in. Sequenced sample: naive CD8+ T cells from blood, with Jurkat cell RNA spiked in. Described subset: FACS-sorted CD8+CD4-CCR7+CD45RA+ naive T cells. This chain connects TRBV29-1 to TRBJ2-7, with D unresolved. The CDR3 is CSVEVGTPYEQYF. The DNA for the CDR3 is TGCAGCGTTGAAGTCGGCACCCCCTACGAGCAGTACTTC.